This T cell receptor beta chain was recovered during a study of cytomegalovirus exposure and HLA in healthy donors. Whole-study results and caveats: Trimming of TCR beta V- and J-genes showed a link, identified in a later analysis, to a missense DCLRE1C variant. Later work showed greater clonal expansion in HLA-associated TCR beta chains than in equally common others.

Healthy individuals who donated bone marrow served as the donors. Vbeta (60) and Jbeta (13) primers were used in the PCR. Sequenced by immunoSEQ multiplex PCR; TCRdb stores in-frame clones only, minus some. The sample contains some 110,000 clones, around 79% of which appear only once. About this clone itself: Its cognate antigen is unknown.

Sequenced sample: PBMCs. The clonotype originates from a man aged 55-75 years in good health and CMV-seronegative.

Here the CDR3 reads CASSLGAGGWDQPQHF. The CDR3 DNA follows: TGTGCCAGCAGCTTAGGGGCGGGGGGTTGGGATCAGCCCCAGCATTTT. The J gene is TRBJ1-5, the V gene TRBV7-9; possible D gene TRBD1, 5 bases. V gave up 1 base and J gave up 5 bases, with 15 bases separating them. The CDR3 spans 16 residues. Germline-derived CDR1 and CDR2 are SEHNR and FQNEAQ (reference sequence).